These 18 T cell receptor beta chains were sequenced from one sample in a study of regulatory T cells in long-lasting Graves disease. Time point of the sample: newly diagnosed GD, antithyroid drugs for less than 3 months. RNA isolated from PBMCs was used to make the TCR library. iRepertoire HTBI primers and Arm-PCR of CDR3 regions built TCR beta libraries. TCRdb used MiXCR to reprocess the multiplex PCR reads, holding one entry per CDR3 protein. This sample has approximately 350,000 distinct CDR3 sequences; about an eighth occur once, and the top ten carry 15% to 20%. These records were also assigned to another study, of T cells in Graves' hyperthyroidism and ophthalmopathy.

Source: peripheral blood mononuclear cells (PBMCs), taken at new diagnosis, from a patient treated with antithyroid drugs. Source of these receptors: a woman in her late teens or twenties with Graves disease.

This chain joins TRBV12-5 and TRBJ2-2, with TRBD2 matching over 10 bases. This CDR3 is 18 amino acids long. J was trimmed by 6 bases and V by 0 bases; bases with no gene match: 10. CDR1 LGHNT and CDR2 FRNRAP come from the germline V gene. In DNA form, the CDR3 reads TGTGCTAGTGGTTTGGTATCTAGCGGGAGATTTTGGTCCGGGGAGCTGTTTTTT. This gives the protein CASGLVSSGRFWSGELFF.

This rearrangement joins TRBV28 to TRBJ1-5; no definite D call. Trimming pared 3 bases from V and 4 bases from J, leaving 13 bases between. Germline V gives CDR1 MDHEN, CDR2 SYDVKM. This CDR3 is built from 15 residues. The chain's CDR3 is CASSFPPWKNQPQHF. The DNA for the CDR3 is TGTGCCAGCAGTTTTCCCCCATGGAAAAATCAGCCCCAGCATTTT.

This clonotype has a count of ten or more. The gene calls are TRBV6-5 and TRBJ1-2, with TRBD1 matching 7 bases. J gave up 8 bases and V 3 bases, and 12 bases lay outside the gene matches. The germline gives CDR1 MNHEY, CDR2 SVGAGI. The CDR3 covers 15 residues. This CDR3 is CASSYSGTAAVGYTF. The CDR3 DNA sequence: TGTGCCAGCAGTTATTCTGGGACAGCCGCGGTGGGCTACACCTTC.

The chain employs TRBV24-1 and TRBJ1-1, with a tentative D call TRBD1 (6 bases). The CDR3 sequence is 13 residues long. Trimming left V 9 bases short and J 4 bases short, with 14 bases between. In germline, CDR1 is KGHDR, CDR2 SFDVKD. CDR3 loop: CATSRGPGTEAFF. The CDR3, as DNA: TGTGCCACCTCCAGGGGTCCGGGCACTGAAGCTTTCTTT.

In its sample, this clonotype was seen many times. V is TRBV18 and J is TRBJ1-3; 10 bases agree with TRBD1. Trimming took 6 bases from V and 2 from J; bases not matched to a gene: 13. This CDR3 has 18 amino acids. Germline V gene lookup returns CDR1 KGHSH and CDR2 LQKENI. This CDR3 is CASSHGTGEIPAGNTIYF. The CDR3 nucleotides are TGTGCCAGCTCCCACGGGACAGGGGAGATCCCGGCTGGAAACACCATATATTTT. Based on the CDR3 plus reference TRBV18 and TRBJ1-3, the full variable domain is NAGVMQNPRHLVRRRGQEARLRCSPMKGHSHVYWYRQLPEEGLKFMVYLQKENIIDESGMPKERFSAEFPKEGPSILRIQQVVRGDSAAYFCASSHGTGEIPAGNTIYFGEGSWLTVV.

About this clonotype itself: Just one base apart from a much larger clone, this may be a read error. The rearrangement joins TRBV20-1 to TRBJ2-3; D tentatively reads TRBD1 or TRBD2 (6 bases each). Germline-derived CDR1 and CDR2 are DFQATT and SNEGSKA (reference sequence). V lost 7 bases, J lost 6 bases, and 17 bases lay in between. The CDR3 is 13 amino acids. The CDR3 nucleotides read TGCAGTGAATCTGGGGGGCGCCTTGATACGCAGTATTTT. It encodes CSESGGRLDTQYF.

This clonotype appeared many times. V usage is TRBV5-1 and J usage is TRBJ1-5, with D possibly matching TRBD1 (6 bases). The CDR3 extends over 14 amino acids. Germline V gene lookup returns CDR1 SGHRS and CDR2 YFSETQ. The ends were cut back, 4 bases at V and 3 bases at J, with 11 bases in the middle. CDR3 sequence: CASSQDSFNQPQHF. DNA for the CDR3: TGCGCCAGCAGCCAGGACAGCTTCAATCAGCCCCAGCATTTT. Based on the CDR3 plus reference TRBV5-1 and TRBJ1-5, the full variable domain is KAGVTQTPRYLIKTRGQQVTLSCSPISGHRSVSWYQQTPGQGLQFLFEYFSETQRNKGNFPGRFSGRQFSNSRSEMNVSTLELGDSALYLCASSQDSFNQPQHFGDGTRLSIL.

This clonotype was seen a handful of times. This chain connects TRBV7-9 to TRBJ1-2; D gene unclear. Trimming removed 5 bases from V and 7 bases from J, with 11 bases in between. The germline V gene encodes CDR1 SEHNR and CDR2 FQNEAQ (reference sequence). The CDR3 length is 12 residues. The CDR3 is CASSPPEGGYTF. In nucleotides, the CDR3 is TGTGCCAGCAGCCCTCCGGAGGGTGGCTACACCTTC.

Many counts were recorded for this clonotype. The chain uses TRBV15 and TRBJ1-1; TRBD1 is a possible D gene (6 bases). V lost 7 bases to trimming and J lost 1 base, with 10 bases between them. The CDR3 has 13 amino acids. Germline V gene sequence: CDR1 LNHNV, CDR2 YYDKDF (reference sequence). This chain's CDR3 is CATKGVPNTEAFF. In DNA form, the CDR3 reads TGTGCCACCAAGGGGGTTCCGAACACTGAAGCTTTCTTT.

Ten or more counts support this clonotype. The CDR3 protein is CASSPGPTNYGYTF. CDR3 bases: TGTGCCAGCAGTCCGGGACCTACTAACTATGGCTACACCTTC. The V gene is TRBV7-2, the J gene TRBJ1-2; D may be TRBD1 (5 bases). The V end was cut by 6 bases, the J end by 0 bases, with 11 bases between. Germline V gives CDR1 SGHTA, CDR2 FQGNSA. The CDR3 sequence is 14 residues long.

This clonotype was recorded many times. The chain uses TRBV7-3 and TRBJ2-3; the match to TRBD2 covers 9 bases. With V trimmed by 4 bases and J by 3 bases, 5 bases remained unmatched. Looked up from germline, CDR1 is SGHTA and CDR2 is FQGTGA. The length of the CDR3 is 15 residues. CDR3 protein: CASSSQRGETDTQYF. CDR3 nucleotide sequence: TGTGCCAGCAGCTCTCAGCGGGGGGAGACAGATACGCAGTATTTT.

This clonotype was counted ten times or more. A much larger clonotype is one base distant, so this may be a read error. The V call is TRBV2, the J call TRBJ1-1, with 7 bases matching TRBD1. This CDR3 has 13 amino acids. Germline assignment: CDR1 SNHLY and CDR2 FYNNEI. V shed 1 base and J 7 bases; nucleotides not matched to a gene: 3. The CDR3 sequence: CASSEGGGIEAFF. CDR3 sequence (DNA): TGTGCCAGCAGTGAAGGAGGGGGCATTGAAGCTTTCTTT.

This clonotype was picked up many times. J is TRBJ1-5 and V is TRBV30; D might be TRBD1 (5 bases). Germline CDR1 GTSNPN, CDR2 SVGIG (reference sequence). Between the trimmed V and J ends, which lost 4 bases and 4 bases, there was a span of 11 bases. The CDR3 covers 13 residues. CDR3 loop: CAWNGGGNQPQHF. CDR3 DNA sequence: TGTGCCTGGAACGGGGGGGGTAATCAGCCCCAGCATTTT.

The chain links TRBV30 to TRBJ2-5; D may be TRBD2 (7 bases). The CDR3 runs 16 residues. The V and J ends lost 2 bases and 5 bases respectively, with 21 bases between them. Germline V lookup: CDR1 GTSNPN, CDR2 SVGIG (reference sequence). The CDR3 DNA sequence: TGTGCCTGGAGTCCAGGGGCGGGACTACTATCCGAGACCCAGTACTTC. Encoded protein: CAWSPGAGLLSETQYF. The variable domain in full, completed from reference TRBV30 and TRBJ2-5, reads SQTIHQWPATLVQPVGSPLSLECTVEGTSNPNLYWYRQAAGRGLQLLFYSVGIGQISSEVPQNLSASRPQDRQFILSSKKLLLSDSGFYLCAWSPGAGLLSETQYFGPGTRLLVL.

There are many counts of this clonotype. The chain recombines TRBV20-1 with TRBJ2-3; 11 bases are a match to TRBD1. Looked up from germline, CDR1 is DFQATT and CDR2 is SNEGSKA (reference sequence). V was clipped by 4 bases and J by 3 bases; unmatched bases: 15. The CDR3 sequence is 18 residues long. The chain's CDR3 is CSANALGQGARETDTQYF. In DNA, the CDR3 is TGCAGTGCTAACGCCCTCGGACAGGGGGCGCGCGAAACAGATACGCAGTATTTT.

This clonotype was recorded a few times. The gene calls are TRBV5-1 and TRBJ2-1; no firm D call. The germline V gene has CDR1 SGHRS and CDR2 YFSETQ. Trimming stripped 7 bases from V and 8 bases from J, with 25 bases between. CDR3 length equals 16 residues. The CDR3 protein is CASGAWPSGLLDEQFF. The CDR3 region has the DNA TGCGCCAGCGGAGCTTGGCCAAGTGGATTGCTGGATGAGCAGTTCTTC. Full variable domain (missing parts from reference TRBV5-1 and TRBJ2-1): KAGVTQTPRYLIKTRGQQVTLSCSPISGHRSVSWYQQTPGQGLQFLFEYFSETQRNKGNFPGRFSGRQFSNSRSEMNVSTLELGDSALYLCASGAWPSGLLDEQFFGPGTRLTVL.

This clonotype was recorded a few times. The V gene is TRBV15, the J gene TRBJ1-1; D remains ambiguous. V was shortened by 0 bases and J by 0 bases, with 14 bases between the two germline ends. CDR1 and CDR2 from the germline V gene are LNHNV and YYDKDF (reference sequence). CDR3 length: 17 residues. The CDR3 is CATSREVIPSVNTEAFF. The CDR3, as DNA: TGTGCCACCAGCAGAGAGGTGATCCCGTCTGTGAACACTGAAGCTTTCTTT.

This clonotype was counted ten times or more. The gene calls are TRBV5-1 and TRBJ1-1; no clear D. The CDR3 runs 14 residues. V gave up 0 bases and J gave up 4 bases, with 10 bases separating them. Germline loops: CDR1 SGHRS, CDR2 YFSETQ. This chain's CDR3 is CASSLDGVGTEAFF. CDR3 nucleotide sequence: TGCGCCAGCAGCTTGGATGGGGTGGGCACTGAAGCTTTCTTT.